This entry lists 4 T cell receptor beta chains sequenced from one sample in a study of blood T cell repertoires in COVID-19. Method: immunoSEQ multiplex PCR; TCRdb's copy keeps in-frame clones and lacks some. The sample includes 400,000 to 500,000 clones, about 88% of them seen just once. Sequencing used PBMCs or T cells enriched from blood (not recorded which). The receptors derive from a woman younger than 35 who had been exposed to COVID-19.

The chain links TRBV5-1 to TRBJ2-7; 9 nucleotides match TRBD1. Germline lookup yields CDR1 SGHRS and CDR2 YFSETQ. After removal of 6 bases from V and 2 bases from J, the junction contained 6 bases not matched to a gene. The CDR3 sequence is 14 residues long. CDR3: CASNRDRDAYEQYF. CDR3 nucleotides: TGCGCCAGCAACCGGGACAGGGACGCCTACGAGCAGTACTTC.

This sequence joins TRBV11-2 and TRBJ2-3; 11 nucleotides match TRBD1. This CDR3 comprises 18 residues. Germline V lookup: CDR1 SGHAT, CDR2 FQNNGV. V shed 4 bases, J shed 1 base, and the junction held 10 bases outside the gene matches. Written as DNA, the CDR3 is TGTGCCAGCAGCTCAAACCCCGGGGGACAGGGGGGCACAGATACGCAGTATTTT. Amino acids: CASSSNPGGQGGTDTQYF. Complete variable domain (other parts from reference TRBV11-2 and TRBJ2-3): EAGVAQSPRYKIIEKRQSVAFWCNPISGHATLYWYQQILGQGPKLLIQFQNNGVVDDSQLPKDRFSAERLKGVDSTLKIQPAKLEDSAVYLCASSSNPGGQGGTDTQYFGPGTRLTVL.

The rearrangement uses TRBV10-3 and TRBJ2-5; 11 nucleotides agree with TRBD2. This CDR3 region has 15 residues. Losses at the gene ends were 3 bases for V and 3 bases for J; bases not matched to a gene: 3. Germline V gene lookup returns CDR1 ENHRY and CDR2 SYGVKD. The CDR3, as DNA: TGTGCCATCAGTGATGTACTAGCGGGAGAAGAGACCCAGTACTTC. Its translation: CAISDVLAGEETQYF.

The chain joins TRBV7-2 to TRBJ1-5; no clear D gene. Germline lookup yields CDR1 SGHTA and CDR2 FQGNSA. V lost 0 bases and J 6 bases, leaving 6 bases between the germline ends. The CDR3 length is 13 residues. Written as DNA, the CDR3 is TGTGCCAGCAGCTTAGCCTCCGGTCAGCCCCAGCATTTT. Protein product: CASSLASGQPQHF.